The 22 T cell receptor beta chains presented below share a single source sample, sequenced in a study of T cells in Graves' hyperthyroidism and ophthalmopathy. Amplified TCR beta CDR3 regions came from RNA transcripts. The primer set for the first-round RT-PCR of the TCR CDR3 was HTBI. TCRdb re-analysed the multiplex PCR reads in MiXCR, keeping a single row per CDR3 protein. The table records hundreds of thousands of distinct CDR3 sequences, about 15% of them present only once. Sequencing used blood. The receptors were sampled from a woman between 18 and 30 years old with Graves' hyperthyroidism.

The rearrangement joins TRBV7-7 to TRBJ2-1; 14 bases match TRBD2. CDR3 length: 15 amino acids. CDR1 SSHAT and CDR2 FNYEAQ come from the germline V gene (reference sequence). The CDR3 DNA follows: TGTGCTAGCTCCCGGACTAGCGGGGGGCAGGATGAGCAGTTCTTC. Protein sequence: CASSRTSGGQDEQFF.

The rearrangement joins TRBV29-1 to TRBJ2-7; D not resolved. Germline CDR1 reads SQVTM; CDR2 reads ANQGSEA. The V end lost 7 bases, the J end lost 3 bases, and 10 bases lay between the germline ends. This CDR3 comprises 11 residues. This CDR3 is CSAKTLYEQYF. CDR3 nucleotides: TGCAGCGCCAAGACTCTCTACGAGCAGTACTTC.

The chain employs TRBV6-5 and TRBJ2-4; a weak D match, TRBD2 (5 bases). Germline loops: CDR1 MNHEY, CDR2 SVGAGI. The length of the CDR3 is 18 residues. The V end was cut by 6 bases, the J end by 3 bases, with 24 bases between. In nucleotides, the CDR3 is TGTGCCAGCAGGTCGGGGTTCTCGGATAATAGTGTCAAAAACATTCAGTACTTC. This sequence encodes CASRSGFSDNSVKNIQYF.

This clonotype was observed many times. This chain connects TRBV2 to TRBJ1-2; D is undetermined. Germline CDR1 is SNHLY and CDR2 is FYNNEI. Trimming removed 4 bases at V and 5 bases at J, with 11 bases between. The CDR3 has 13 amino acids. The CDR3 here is CASSVGRRYGYTF. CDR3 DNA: TGTGCCAGCAGTGTTGGACGGCGATATGGCTACACCTTC.

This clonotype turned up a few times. CDR3 in DNA: TGCGCCAGCAGAAGCTACTTGACAGACCGGTACACCTTC. This codes for CASRSYLTDRYTF. The chain uses TRBV4-1 and TRBJ1-2; a weak D match, TRBD1 (5 bases). CDR3 length: 13 residues. The V end was cut by 6 bases, the J end by 11 bases, with 19 bases between. Germline V gene sequence: CDR1 MGHRA, CDR2 YSYEKL.

CDR3 nucleotides: TGTGCCAGCAGTTACTCCGCCGCCGGGACGTTTAATTCACCCCTCCACTTT. This gives the protein CASSYSAAGTFNSPLHF. The chain is built from TRBV6-5 and TRBJ1-6; D is possibly TRBD1 (5 bases). V lost 0 bases to trimming and J lost 6 bases, with 15 bases between them. The CDR3 spans 17 residues. Germline values: CDR1 MNHEY, CDR2 SVGAGI.

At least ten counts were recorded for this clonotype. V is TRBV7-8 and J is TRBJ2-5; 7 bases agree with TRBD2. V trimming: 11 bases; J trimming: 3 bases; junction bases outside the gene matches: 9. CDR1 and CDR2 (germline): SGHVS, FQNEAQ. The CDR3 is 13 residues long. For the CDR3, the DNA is TGTGCCCTCTCGGGCGGGAGTGAAGAGACCCAGTACTTC. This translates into CALSGGSEETQYF.

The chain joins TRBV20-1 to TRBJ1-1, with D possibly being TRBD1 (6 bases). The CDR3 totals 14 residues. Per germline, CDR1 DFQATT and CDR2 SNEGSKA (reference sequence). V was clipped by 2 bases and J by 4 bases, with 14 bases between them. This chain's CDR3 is CSARTFMGATEAFF. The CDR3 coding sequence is TGCAGTGCTAGAACCTTCATGGGGGCCACTGAAGCTTTCTTT.

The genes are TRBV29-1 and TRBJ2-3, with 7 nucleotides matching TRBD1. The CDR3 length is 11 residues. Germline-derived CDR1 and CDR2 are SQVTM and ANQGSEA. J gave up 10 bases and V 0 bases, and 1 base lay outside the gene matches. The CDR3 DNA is TGCAGCGTTGAAGAAACAGGGGCGCAGTATTTT. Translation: CSVEETGAQYF.

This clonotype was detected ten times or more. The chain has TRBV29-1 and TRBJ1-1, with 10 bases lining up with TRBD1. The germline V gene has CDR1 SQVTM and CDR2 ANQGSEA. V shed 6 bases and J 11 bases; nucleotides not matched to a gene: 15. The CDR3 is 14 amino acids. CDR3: CSVDSTGTGADAFF. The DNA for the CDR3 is TGCAGCGTCGACTCTACCGGGACAGGGGCGGACGCTTTCTTT.

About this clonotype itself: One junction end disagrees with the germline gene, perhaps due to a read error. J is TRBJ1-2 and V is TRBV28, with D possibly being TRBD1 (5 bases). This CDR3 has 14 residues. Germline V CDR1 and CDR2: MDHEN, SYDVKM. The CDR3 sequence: CAGSLPGFNYGYTF. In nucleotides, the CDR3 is TGTGCCGGCAGTTTACCAGGGTTTAACTATGGCTACACCTTC.

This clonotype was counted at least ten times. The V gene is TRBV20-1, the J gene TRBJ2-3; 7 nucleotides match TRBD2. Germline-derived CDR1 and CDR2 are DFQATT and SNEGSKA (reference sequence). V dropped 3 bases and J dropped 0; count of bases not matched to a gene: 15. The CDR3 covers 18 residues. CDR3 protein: CSASWVPGGITSTDTQYF. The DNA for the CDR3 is TGCAGTGCTAGTTGGGTCCCGGGAGGCATCACTAGCACAGATACGCAGTATTTT.

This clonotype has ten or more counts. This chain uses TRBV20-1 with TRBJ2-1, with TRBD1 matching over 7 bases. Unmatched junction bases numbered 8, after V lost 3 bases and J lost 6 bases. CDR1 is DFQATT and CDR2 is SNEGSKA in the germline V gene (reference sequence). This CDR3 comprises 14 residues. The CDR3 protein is CSASNEGAFNEQFF. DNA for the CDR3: TGCAGTGCTAGCAATGAGGGGGCTTTCAATGAGCAGTTCTTC.

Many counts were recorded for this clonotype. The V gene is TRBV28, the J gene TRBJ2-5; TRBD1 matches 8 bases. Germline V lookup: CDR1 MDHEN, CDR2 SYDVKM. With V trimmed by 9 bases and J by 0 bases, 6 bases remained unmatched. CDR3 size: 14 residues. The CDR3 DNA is TGTGCCAGTCTCCCAGGGGGCCACCAAGAGACCCAGTACTTC. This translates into CASLPGGHQETQYF.

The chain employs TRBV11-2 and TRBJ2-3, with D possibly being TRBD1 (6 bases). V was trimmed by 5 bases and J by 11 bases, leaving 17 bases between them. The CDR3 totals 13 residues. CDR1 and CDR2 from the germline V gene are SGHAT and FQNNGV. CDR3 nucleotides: TGTGCCAGCAGCCCCATAGGGGGTAGCGAGCAGTATTTT. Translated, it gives CASSPIGGSEQYF.

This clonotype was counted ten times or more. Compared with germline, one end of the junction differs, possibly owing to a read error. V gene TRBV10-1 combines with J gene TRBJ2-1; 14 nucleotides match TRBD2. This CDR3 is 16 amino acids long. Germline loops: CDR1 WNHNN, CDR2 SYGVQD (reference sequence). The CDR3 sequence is CASSGTSGSSYNEQFF. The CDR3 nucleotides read TGTGCCAGCAGTGGGACTAGCGGGAGCTCCTACAATGAGCAGTTCTTC.

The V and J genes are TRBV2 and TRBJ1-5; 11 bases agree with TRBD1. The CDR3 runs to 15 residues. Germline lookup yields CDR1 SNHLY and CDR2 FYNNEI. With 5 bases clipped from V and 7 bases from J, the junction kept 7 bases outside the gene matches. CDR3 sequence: CASSTTGTGGQPQHF. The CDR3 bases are TGTGCCAGCAGTACGACCGGGACAGGGGGGCAGCCCCAGCATTTT.

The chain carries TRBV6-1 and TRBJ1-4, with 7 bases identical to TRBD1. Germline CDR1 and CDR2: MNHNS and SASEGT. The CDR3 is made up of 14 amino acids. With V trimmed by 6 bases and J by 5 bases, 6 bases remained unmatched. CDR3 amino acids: CASSGTADNEKLFF. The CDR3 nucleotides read TGTGCCAGCAGCGGGACAGCCGACAATGAAAAACTGTTTTTT.

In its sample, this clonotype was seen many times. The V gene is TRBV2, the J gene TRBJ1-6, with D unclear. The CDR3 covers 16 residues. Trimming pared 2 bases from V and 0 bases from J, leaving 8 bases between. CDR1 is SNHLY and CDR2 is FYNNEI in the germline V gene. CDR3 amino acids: CASSESFSSYNSPLHF. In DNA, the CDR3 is TGTGCCAGCAGTGAAAGTTTCAGCTCCTATAATTCACCCCTCCACTTT.

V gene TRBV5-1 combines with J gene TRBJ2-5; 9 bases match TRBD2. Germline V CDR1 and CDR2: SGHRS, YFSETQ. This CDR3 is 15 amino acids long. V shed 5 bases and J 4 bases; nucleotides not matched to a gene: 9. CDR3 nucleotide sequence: TGCGCCAGCAGTAGGTCTAGCGGGGAAGGAGAGACCCAGTACTTC. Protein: CASSRSSGEGETQYF. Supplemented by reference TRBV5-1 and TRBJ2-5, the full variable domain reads KAGVTQTPRYLIKTRGQQVTLSCSPISGHRSVSWYQQTPGQGLQFLFEYFSETQRNKGNFPGRFSGRQFSNSRSEMNVSTLELGDSALYLCASSRSSGEGETQYFGPGTRLLVL.

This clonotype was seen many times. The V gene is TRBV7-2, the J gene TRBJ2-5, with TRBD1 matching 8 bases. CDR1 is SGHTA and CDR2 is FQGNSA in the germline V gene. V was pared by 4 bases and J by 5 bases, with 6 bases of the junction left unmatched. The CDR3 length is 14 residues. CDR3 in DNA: TGTGCCAGCAGCTCCGGGACAGGAACCGAGACCCAGTACTTC. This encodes CASSSGTGTETQYF.

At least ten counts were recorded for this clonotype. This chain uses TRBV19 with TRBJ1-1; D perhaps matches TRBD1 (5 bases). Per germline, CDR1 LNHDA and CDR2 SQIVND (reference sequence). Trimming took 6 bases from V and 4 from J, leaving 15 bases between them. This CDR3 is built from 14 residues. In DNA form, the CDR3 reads TGTGCCAGTAGCCATATAGGGCAGGGCACTGAAGCTTTCTTT. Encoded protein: CASSHIGQGTEAFF.